This TCR beta chain originates from a study of identical twins. Whole-study results and caveats: The degree of excess twin sharing was weaker in beta out-of-frame sequences.

Template switching supplied a universal primer site; unique molecular identifiers were carried on the cDNA. TCRdb used MiXCR to reprocess the 5' RACE reads, holding one entry per CDR3 protein. The table records hundreds of thousands of distinct CDR3 sequences, around 21% of them present only once. Turning to this clonotype: The antigen remains undetermined.

CDR1 DFQATT and CDR2 SNEGSKA come from the germline V gene (reference sequence). The CDR3 has 14 residues. The V segment lost 6 bases and the J segment 2 bases; nucleotides outside the gene matches: 9. The sample was also linked to a second study, of T cells expressing NK-cell markers. Per that study: Sequenced donors, eight in total, included seven who were HCMV-seropositive and one who was seronegative. Once again these clonotypes came out on top in the CD3+CD56-NKG2C+ fraction of a few donors.

The sequenced sample was PBMCs. This TCR was sampled from a woman between 18 and 29 years old in good health. The chain carries TRBV20-1 and TRBJ1-2; 7 positions match TRBD1. The CDR3 region is CSAPQARGNYGYTF. The CDR3 region has the DNA TGCAGTGCCCCCCAAGCCAGGGGGAACTATGGCTACACCTTC.